The rows below give T cell receptor beta chains drawn from one sample of a study of long-term antiretroviral therapy in people with HIV. Clones were read by immunoSEQ multiplex PCR, and TCRdb kept only the in-frame ones, dropping some. The table lists approximately 7,000 clones, 70% to 90% of them singletons, with around 3% in the top ten. This specimen consisted of unsorted PBMCs, obtained 3.7 years after starting antiretroviral therapy. The receptors come from a woman in her forties or fifties with HIV. The CDR3 runs from the conserved cysteine through the conserved F or W. Fields, in order: D gene, V gene, J gene, CDR3 length, clone size, CDR3 DNA, CDR3 protein. The D gene is left open where the match is weak. Clone size, where shown, is once, few, many, or a class for clones that have expanded.

.	TRBV10-3	TRBJ2-5	14	.	TGTGCCATCAGGGAGGGGGACAACCAAGAGACCCAGTACTTC	CAIREGDNQETQYF
.	TRBV29-1	TRBJ1-4	14	.	TGCAGCTTCACCGACGGAAGAGTGGGTGAAAAACTGTTTTTT	CSFTDGRVGEKLFF
.	TRBV27	TRBJ2-1	14	.	TGTGCCAGCAGTTTCCGGGAGTTATACAATGAGCAGTTCTTC	CASSFRELYNEQFF
TRBD2	TRBV6-5	TRBJ2-5	13	.	TGTGCCAGCATCCGAGCGGGAGGAGAGACCCAGTACTTC	CASIRAGGETQYF
.	TRBV7-9	TRBJ2-1	13	.	TGTGCCAGCAGCTTAGCAGAGGCAGTAGGGCAGTTCTTC	CASSLAEAVGQFF
TRBD1	TRBV27	TRBJ1-5	15	.	TGTGCCAGCAGTCTAACAGGGGGCCAGAATCAGCCCCAGCATTTT	CASSLTGGQNQPQHF
.	TRBV2	TRBJ1-5	16	.	TGTGCCAGCAATGAGGAGGCGGCTTTGGGCAATCAGCCCCAGCATTTT	CASNEEAALGNQPQHF
.	TRBV28	TRBJ2-3	17	.	TGTGCCAGCAGTTTACCCGGAAGGGGCGCAGGCACAGATACGCAGTATTTT	CASSLPGRGAGTDTQYF
.	TRBV21-1	TRBJ1-4	13	.	TGTGCCAGCAGCATAGCAGGGAGAGAAAAACTGTTTTTT	CASSIAGREKLFF
.	TRBV5-4	TRBJ1-1	15	.	TGTGCCAGCAGCACTGCAGGGAGTCAGAACACTGAAGCTTTCTTT	CASSTAGSQNTEAFF
.	TRBV18	TRBJ2-2	14	.	TGTGCCAGCTCACCGGGCGAGAACACCGGGGAGCTGTTTTTT	CASSPGENTGELFF
TRBD2	TRBV7-9	TRBJ2-2	17	.	TGTGCCAGCAGCCCCAGGGGACTAGCGGGATGGTCCGGGGAGCTGTTTTTT	CASSPRGLAGWSGELFF
.	TRBV28	TRBJ2-2	15	.	TGTGCCAGCAGCCCCGCCTCGTCTTGGCTGGGGGAGCTGTTTTTT	CASSPASSWLGELFF
.	TRBV5-1	TRBJ2-1	15	.	TGCGCCAGCAGCTTGGGTGGTAGCACGTACAATGAGCAGTTCTTC	CASSLGGSTYNEQFF
.	TRBV6-5	TRBJ2-2	15	.	TGTGCCAGCAGTTACCCCGGTCCCAGCGGCGGGGAGCTGTTTTTT	CASSYPGPSGGELFF
TRBD1	TRBV9	TRBJ2-3	16	.	TGTGCCAGCAGCCCTCCCGGGACAGGGCGGACAGATACGCAGTATTTT	CASSPPGTGRTDTQYF
TRBD2	TRBV7-2	TRBJ2-7	14	.	TGTGCCAGCACCTTGGGGACTAGCACCCACGAGCAGTACTTC	CASTLGTSTHEQYF
.	TRBV18	TRBJ2-5	14	.	TGTGCCAGCTCGCCCCCTACTACCCAAGAGACCCAGTACTTC	CASSPPTTQETQYF
.	TRBV5-6	TRBJ2-2	13	.	TGTGCCAGCAGCTACGGGGGCACCGGGGAGCTGTTTTTT	CASSYGGTGELFF
.	TRBV4-3	TRBJ1-5	13	few	TGCGCCAGCAGCCCTTCGGTGGATCAGCCCCAGCATTTT	CASSPSVDQPQHF
.	TRBV4-1	TRBJ1-2	16	few	TGCGCCAGCAGCCAAAATCTGATGGGCCTCGGGGGAGGCTACACCTTC	CASSQNLMGLGGGYTF
TRBD1	TRBV5-8	TRBJ2-7	15	.	TGTGCCAGCAGCTCCTGGACAGGGGGAAACTACGAGCAGTACTTC	CASSSWTGGNYEQYF
.	TRBV4-3	TRBJ2-1	15	.	TGCGCCAGCAGCCAAGATCTGGATAGCGACAATGAGCAGTTCTTC	CASSQDLDSDNEQFF
.	TRBV19	TRBJ1-4	16	.	TGTGCCAGTAGTTTAGGGACAAGCGGCCGGAATGAAAAACTGTTTTTT	CASSLGTSGRNEKLFF
TRBD2	TRBV29-1	TRBJ2-2	15	.	TGCAGCGTTCAAAGGGAGGGGAGGAACACCGGGGAGCTGTTTTTT	CSVQREGRNTGELFF
TRBD1	TRBV7-2	TRBJ2-5	16	.	TGTGCCAGCAGCTTATCTACCGGGACAGCCGAAGAGACCCAGTACTTC	CASSLSTGTAEETQYF
.	TRBV27	TRBJ2-7	11	.	TGTGCCAGCAGTGAGGGAAGGGAGCAGTACTTC	CASSEGREQYF